Listed here are 10 T cell receptor beta chains from one sample, sequenced in a study of T cells in Graves' hyperthyroidism and ophthalmopathy. RNA transcripts served as the template for amplifying TCR beta CDR3 regions. Using the HTBI primer set, a first-round RT-PCR was run on the TCR CDR3. TCRdb reprocessed the multiplex PCR reads with MiXCR, giving one entry per CDR3 protein. The sample contains around 290,000 distinct CDR3 sequences, 10% to 15% of which appear only once. Sequences were obtained from blood. Receptors originate from a woman aged 30 to 39 with Graves' hyperthyroidism that later progressed to Graves' ophthalmopathy.

CDR3 sequence reads: CASSGTGEIIGGQFF. The CDR3 region has the DNA TGCGCCAGCAGCGGGACAGGGGAGATTATCGGCGGGCAGTTCTTC. The chain links TRBV5-1 to TRBJ2-1; 10 bases are shared with TRBD1. This CDR3 spans 15 amino acids. The trim removed 4 bases at V and 12 bases at J, leaving 13 bases unmatched. Germline CDR1 is SGHRS and CDR2 is YFSETQ.

This clonotype has at least ten counts. The rearrangement joins TRBV28 to TRBJ1-2; TRBD1 agrees at 8 bases. V dropped 6 bases and J dropped 4; count of bases not matched to a gene: 7. CDR1 and CDR2 from the germline V gene are MDHEN and SYDVKM. The CDR3 has 14 amino acids. The DNA for the CDR3 is TGTGCCAGCAGCGTGACAGGGGTCGGCTATGGCTACACCTTC. Protein product: CASSVTGVGYGYTF.

This clonotype was observed many times. J is TRBJ2-7 and V is TRBV27; perhaps TRBD1 as D (5 bases). Germline V gene lookup returns CDR1 MNHEY and CDR2 SMNVEV (reference sequence). CDR3 length: 14 amino acids. The V end lost 2 bases, the J end lost 3 bases, and 11 bases lay between the germline ends. The CDR3 DNA follows: TGTGCCAGCAGTTTAAAAGACAGAAGCTACGAGCAGTACTTC. Its protein is CASSLKDRSYEQYF.

This clonotype came up many times. V gene TRBV28 combines with J gene TRBJ2-7; 7 bases agree with TRBD2. The trim removed 2 bases at V and 1 base at J, leaving 5 bases unmatched. In germline, CDR1 is MDHEN, CDR2 SYDVKM. The CDR3 length is 15 residues. CDR3 coding DNA: TGTGCCAGCAGTTTACAGGCTAGCGGATCCTACGAGCAGTACTTC. Encoded protein: CASSLQASGSYEQYF.

Ten or more counts support this clonotype. The V call is TRBV7-8, the J call TRBJ2-1; D possibly corresponds to TRBD1 (5 bases). Per the germline V gene, CDR1 is SGHVS and CDR2 is FQNEAQ. With 5 bases removed from V and 0 bases from J, the gap between germline ends came to 11 bases. This CDR3 region has 15 residues. The CDR3: CASSETEHSYNEQFF. The CDR3 DNA follows: TGTGCCAGCAGCGAGACAGAGCACTCCTACAATGAGCAGTTCTTC.

This clonotype was found a few times. The chain links TRBV4-2 to TRBJ1-2, with D unresolved. V lost 0 bases and J lost 4, with 15 bases in between. Germline-derived CDR1 and CDR2 are LGHNA and YNFKEQ. The CDR3 is 16 residues long. The CDR3 DNA reads as TGTGCCAGCAGCCAAGATGTCACTCTTATTATCTATGGCTACACCTTC. This encodes CASSQDVTLIIYGYTF.

This clonotype has a count of ten or more. For the CDR3, the DNA is TGTGCCAGCAGCTTGGGGGAGGGCACAGATACGCAGTATTTT. Translated: CASSLGEGTDTQYF. The rearrangement uses TRBV11-2 and TRBJ2-3; D possibly corresponds to TRBD2 (6 bases). From germline, CDR1 is SGHAT and CDR2 FQNNGV. This CDR3 is 14 amino acids long. The V end was cut by 3 bases, the J end by 1 base, with 8 bases between.

This clonotype was seen many times. V and J are TRBV11-2 and TRBJ1-2; 12 bases fit TRBD1. V dropped 5 bases and J dropped 2; count of bases not matched to a gene: 3. The CDR3 sequence is 15 residues long. Germline-derived CDR1 and CDR2 are SGHAT and FQNNGV. This CDR3 reads CASSPGQGANYGYTF. In DNA, the CDR3 is TGTGCCAGCAGCCCGGGACAGGGGGCCAACTATGGCTACACCTTC.

This clonotype has at least ten counts. The V call is TRBV7-9, the J call TRBJ2-3; D is possibly TRBD1 (6 bases). Germline CDR1 reads SEHNR; CDR2 reads FQNEAQ (reference sequence). The CDR3 contains 17 residues. V lost 2 bases to trimming and J lost 4 bases, with 19 bases between them. CDR3 amino acids: CASSLITGPRSADTQYF. The CDR3 DNA is TGTGCCAGCAGCTTAATTACAGGGCCGAGGAGTGCAGATACGCAGTATTTT.

This clonotype was picked up many times. V gene TRBV7-2 combines with J gene TRBJ2-1, with D unclear. With 0 bases removed from V and 10 bases from J, the gap between germline ends came to 22 bases. Germline V gives CDR1 SGHTA, CDR2 FQGNSA. The CDR3 totals 17 residues. The CDR3 sequence: CASSLARKGRTRLEQFF. In DNA form, the CDR3 reads TGTGCCAGCAGCTTAGCCCGTAAAGGTCGGACCCGCTTGGAGCAGTTCTTC.